This entry lists 8 T cell receptor beta chains sequenced from one sample in a study of T cells in Graves' hyperthyroidism and ophthalmopathy. RNA transcripts served as the template for amplifying TCR beta CDR3 regions. HTBI primers were the set used in a first-round RT-PCR of the TCR CDR3. TCRdb processed the multiplex PCR reads anew with MiXCR; each CDR3 protein has one entry. The data hold 500,000 to 550,000 distinct CDR3 sequences, with around 20% observed a single time. Sequences were obtained from blood. The receptors shown here come from a man between 18 and 29 years old with Graves' hyperthyroidism.

V is TRBV19 and J is TRBJ1-5; D unresolved. The V gene's germline CDR1 is LNHDA and CDR2 SQIVND (reference sequence). V was cut by 3 bases and J by 7 bases, with 10 bases left in between. The length of the CDR3 is 13 residues. CDR3 in DNA: TGTGCCAGTAGTATTTACCCAGAACAGCCCCAGCATTTT. Its protein is CASSIYPEQPQHF.

This clonotype was seen ten or more times. The V gene is TRBV15, the J gene TRBJ1-3, with D unresolved. Trimming cost V 4 bases and J 0 bases, with 16 bases left between them. The CDR3 is 17 residues long. Germline V CDR1 and CDR2: LNHNV, YYDKDF (reference sequence). CDR3 sequence: CATSTSPHTYSGNTIYF. For the CDR3, the DNA is TGTGCCACCAGCACCTCTCCCCATACCTACTCTGGAAACACCATATATTTT.

The rearrangement joins TRBV3-1 to TRBJ1-1; 10 positions match TRBD1. Germline loops: CDR1 LGHDT, CDR2 YNNKEL (reference sequence). This CDR3 spans 14 amino acids. The V and J ends lost 2 bases and 5 bases, in that order; junction bases with no gene match: 2. The CDR3 here is CASSQWTGGTEAFF. Written as DNA, the CDR3 is TGTGCCAGCAGCCAATGGACAGGGGGGACTGAAGCTTTCTTT.

This clonotype appeared many times. The chain carries TRBV14 and TRBJ1-2; D unresolved. Germline CDR1 reads SGHDN; CDR2 reads FVKESK. V lost 3 bases and J lost 4, with 12 bases in between. The CDR3 totals 14 residues. The CDR3, as DNA: TGTGCCAGCAGCCAGAACACTTTTCCCTATGGCTACACCTTC. Protein product: CASSQNTFPYGYTF.

This clonotype was seen a handful of times. This chain links TRBV7-3 with TRBJ1-1, with D possibly TRBD1 on 6 matching bases. Trimming took off 10 bases at V and 4 bases at J, with 25 bases between the two ends. This CDR3 region has 16 residues. Germline V gene data show CDR1 as SGHTA and CDR2 as FQGTGA. The CDR3, as DNA: TGTGCCAACTACGGCCCCCGGGACACAGTTTCCACTGAAGCTTTCTTT. Encoded protein: CANYGPRDTVSTEAFF. The full variable domain, with the rest looked up from reference TRBV7-3 and TRBJ1-1, is GAGVSQTPSNKVTEKGKYVELRCDPISGHTALYWYRQSLGQGPEFLIYFQGTGAADDSGLPNDRFFAVRPEGSVSTLKIQRTERGDSAVYLCANYGPRDTVSTEAFFGQGTRLTVV.

The rearrangement links TRBV7-9 to TRBJ1-1, with no clear D. CDR1 and CDR2 from the germline V gene are SEHNR and FQNEAQ (reference sequence). Trimming took 5 bases from V and 5 from J, leaving 6 bases between them. This CDR3 has 11 amino acids. CDR3 loop: CASSNRTEAFF. The DNA of the CDR3 is TGTGCCAGCAGCAACAGAACTGAAGCTTTCTTT.

This clonotype occurred a few times. CDR3 sequence (DNA): TGTGCCAGCAGCCTGACAAGGGACAGGGGGCTGGTCTATGGCTACACCTTC. Protein product: CASSLTRDRGLVYGYTF. The chain has TRBV6-1 and TRBJ1-2; TRBD1 agrees at 12 bases. There are 17 residues in the CDR3. Per the germline V gene, CDR1 is MNHNS and CDR2 is SASEGT. The V segment lost 6 bases and the J segment 4 bases; nucleotides outside the gene matches: 12.

This rearrangement joins TRBV7-2 to TRBJ1-2; D gene uncertain. Germline V gene data show CDR1 as SGHTA and CDR2 as FQGNSA. The CDR3 extends over 14 amino acids. Trimming stripped 1 base from V and 5 bases from J, with 11 bases between. The CDR3, as DNA: TGTGCCAGCAGCTTAGACCGACGAAGATATGGCTACACCTTC. Its protein is CASSLDRRRYGYTF. The entire variable domain, with the rest obtained from reference TRBV7-2 and TRBJ1-2, is as follows: GAGVSQSPSNKVTEKGKDVELRCDPISGHTALYWYRQSLGQGLEFLIYFQGNSAPDKSGLPSDRFSAERTGGSVSTLTIQRTQQEDSAVYLCASSLDRRRYGYTFGSGTRLTVV.